The 10 T cell receptor beta chains given below trace back to one sample, sequenced in a study of tumor and adjacent non-tumor tissue in lung cancer (dated by TCRdb to 2017 to 2018). RNA was isolated from bulk unsorted tissue, and RNA quality was assessed with a NanoDrop ND-1000 and an Agilent 2100. Normal lung samples were distant non-tumor tissue taken more than 3 cm from the tumor edge. Library construction relied on multiplex PCR. TCRdb lists the instrument as Illumina HiSeq 2500. Following protocols modified from ARM-PCR, the researchers constructed TCRbeta libraries through three rounds of nested PCR with primers (Table S4). TCRdb handled the public reads itself, with Q25 trimming in fastp and clone calling in MiXCR, and kept productive beta chains. For every CDR3 protein sequence, its rows merge into one entry that carries the most common genes and DNA. Present in this sample are 65,000 to 75,000 distinct CDR3 sequences, more than 75% of which were seen just once. Of the sample, more than 35% is held by the ten largest clones.

The sample consisted of distant non-tumor lung tissue. The origin of the receptors is a man aged 55 to 69 with non-small cell lung cancer.

In the case of this clonotype: At one boundary the junction diverges from the germline segment, which might be a read error. The CDR3 DNA sequence: TGTGCTAGCAGCCCCTGGGACCTGACAGCGAGCTACTACAATGAGCAGTTCTTC. Translated: CASSPWDLTASYYNEQFF. This chain connects TRBV14 to TRBJ2-1; D is perhaps TRBD1 or TRBD2 (5 bases each). CDR1 and CDR2 (germline): SGHDN, FVKESK. The CDR3 contains 18 residues.

As to this clonotype: Germline is not matched at one junction end, which may reflect a read error. The CDR3 reads CASSLGQTPGELFF. The DNA of the CDR3 is TGCGCCAGCAGCCTCGGACAGACCCCCGGGGAGTTGTTTTTT. This chain links TRBV5-1 with TRBJ2-2, with a tentative D call TRBD1 (6 bases). The CDR3 loop spans 14 amino acids. Germline CDR1 and CDR2: SGHRS and YFSETQ.

This clonotype has more than one count but fewer than ten. At one of its ends the junction is not consistent with the germline gene, which may arise from a read error. The CDR3 nucleotides read TGCGCCAGCAGCTTAGGGCAGGGCTCTGGGGCCAGCGTCCTGACTTTC. This sequence encodes CASSLGQGSGASVLTF. The chain uses TRBV5-1 and TRBJ2-6; TRBD1 is a possible D gene (5 bases). The CDR3 extends over 16 amino acids. Germline CDR1 reads SGHRS; CDR2 reads YFSETQ.

By share, this clonotype counts as medium-sized. The V and J genes are TRBV29-1 and TRBJ1-5, with TRBD1 matching 7 bases. Germline V CDR1 and CDR2: SQVTM, ANQGSEA. The V and J ends lost 6 bases and 2 bases, in that order; junction bases with no gene match: 4. The CDR3 is 13 residues long. CDR3: CSVGQRGNQPQHF. The CDR3 DNA follows: TGCAGCGTGGGACAGAGGGGCAATCAGCCCCAGCATTTT.

This clonotype occurred once. An end of the junction does not agree with germline; a read error may underlie this. The chain uses TRBV11-2 and TRBJ2-5; maybe TRBD2 (5 bases). Germline values: CDR1 SGHAT, CDR2 FQNNGV. The CDR3 loop spans 13 amino acids. CDR3 coding DNA: TGTGTCAGCAGCCCGGGGTTGCCAGAGACCCAATACTTC. Amino acid sequence: CVSSPGLPETQYF.

Points on this clonotype: Because it lacks the conserved phenylalanine or tryptophan at the end, this CDR3 is likely a read error. It is unclear where the CDR3 begins or ends on the DNA, so no DNA is shown, and the CDR3 is as TCRdb lists it. The rearrangement links TRBV4-2 to TRBJ2-1; the listed D gene, TRBD1, was not tested against the DNA. Per germline, CDR1 LGHNA and CDR2 YNFKEQ. Inclusive of both ends, the CDR3 amounts to 12 amino acids. This CDR3 is CATAGVYNERFL.

CDR3 amino acids: CASNSQGEYGQYF. DNA of the CDR3: TGTGCCAGCAATTCTCAGGGGGAATACGGGCAATACTTC. V is TRBV25-1 and J is TRBJ2-7; 7 bases agree with TRBD1. The ends lost 7 bases at V and 13 bases at J; junction bases unmatched: 16. Looked up from germline, CDR1 is MGHDK and CDR2 is SYGVNS. The CDR3 totals 13 residues.

V usage is TRBV29-1 and J usage is TRBJ2-1, with D possibly matching TRBD1 (5 bases). The CDR3 has 13 amino acids. Trimming left V 3 bases short and J 9 bases short, with 15 bases between. The germline CDR1 and CDR2 sequences are SQVTM and ANQGSEA. The CDR3 spells CSVDPQDNSEQFF. CDR3 sequence (DNA): TGCAGCGTTGATCCGCAGGACAACAGTGAGCAGTTCTTC.

The chain is built from TRBV13 and TRBJ2-7; the D is unclear. The V gene lost 7 bases and the J gene lost 0 bases, with 16 bases spanning the gap. CDR3 length equals 15 residues. Germline CDR1 PRHDT, CDR2 FYEKMQ (reference sequence). The CDR3 coding sequence is TGTGCCAGCAACACCCGGGTAGGGTCCTCCTACGAGCAGTACTTC. Residues: CASNTRVGSSYEQYF.

In regard to this clonotype: This CDR3 is missing its conserved last phenylalanine or tryptophan, likely due to a read error. The genes are TRBV5-4 and TRBJ1-2; the D is unclear. Per germline, CDR1 SGHNT and CDR2 YYREEE (reference sequence). The CDR3 has 14 amino acids. Trimming left V 8 bases short and J 3 bases short, with 17 bases between. The CDR3 DNA is TGTGCCAGTAGGCACGACCGGTCTGACTATGGCTACACCCTC. Its translation is CASRHDRSDYGYTL.